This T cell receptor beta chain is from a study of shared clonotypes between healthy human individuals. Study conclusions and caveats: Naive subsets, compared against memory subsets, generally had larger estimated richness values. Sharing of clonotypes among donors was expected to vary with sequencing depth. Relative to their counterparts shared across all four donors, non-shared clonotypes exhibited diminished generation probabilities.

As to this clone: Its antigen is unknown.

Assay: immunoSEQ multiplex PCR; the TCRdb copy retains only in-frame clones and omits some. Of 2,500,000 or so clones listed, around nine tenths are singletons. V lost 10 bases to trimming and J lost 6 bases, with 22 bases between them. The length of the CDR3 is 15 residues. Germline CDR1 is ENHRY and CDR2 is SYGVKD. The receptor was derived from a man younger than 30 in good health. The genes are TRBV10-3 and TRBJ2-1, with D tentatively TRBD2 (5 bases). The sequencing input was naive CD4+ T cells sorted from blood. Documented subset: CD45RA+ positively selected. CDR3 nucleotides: TGTGCCACCTGGGGAGCTCGGCAGATGGGCAATGAGCAGTTCTTC. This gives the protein CATWGARQMGNEQFF.